This T cell receptor beta chain is from a study of T cells in Graves' hyperthyroidism and ophthalmopathy. This clonotype was detected a few times. The TCR beta CDR3 regions underwent amplification using RNA transcripts as the source. TCR CDR3 underwent first-round RT-PCR with the HTBI primer set. TCRdb re-analysed the multiplex PCR reads in MiXCR, keeping a single row per CDR3 protein. The profile shows about 700,000 distinct CDR3 sequences, approximately 14% of them singletons. The source material was blood. This receptor was obtained from a woman between 18 and 29 years old with Graves' hyperthyroidism.

CDR3 protein: CASSSEVAGLYEQYF. The CDR3, as DNA: TGTGCCAGCAGCTCGGAGGTAGCGGGATTATACGAGCAGTACTTC. This rearrangement joins TRBV7-9 to TRBJ2-7, with 8 bases lining up with TRBD2. The CDR3 runs to 15 residues. Germline V lookup: CDR1 SEHNR, CDR2 FQNEAQ (reference sequence). The trim removed 4 bases at V and 4 bases at J, leaving 9 bases unmatched.